A selection of T cell receptor beta chains follows, all from one sample in a study of blood T cell repertoires in COVID-19. The method was immunoSEQ multiplex PCR; TCRdb's version includes in-frame clones alone and lacks a portion of them. Of about 270,000 clones detected, over 75% appear once; the ten largest clones hold approximately 2.5%. Material for sequencing was PBMCs or T cells enriched from blood (not recorded which). The receptors stem from a woman aged 18-35 years who had recovered from COVID-19. Each CDR3 is given with its conserved first and last residue. The order of the fields is clone size, D gene, V gene, J gene, CDR3 DNA, CDR3 protein. The D gene is left open where the match is weak. A clone size is listed for some rows: how often the clone was seen (once, few, many), or a class if it is expanded.

>once|-|TRBV6-5|TRBJ2-7
TGTGCCAGCAGATTCGGGGGTGAGCAGTACTTC
CASRFGGEQYF
>-|-|TRBV10-3|TRBJ1-4
TGTGCCATCAGTGAGTCGATGGGGGCGACTAATGAAAAACTGTTTTTT
CAISESMGATNEKLFF
>-|TRBD2|TRBV12-5|TRBJ2-1
TGTGCTAGCCTTCCCGGGGGGAGCTCCTACAATGAGCAGTTCTTC
CASLPGGSSYNEQFF
>once|TRBD1|TRBV4-1|TRBJ1-5
TGCGCCAGCAGCCAAGTTCGCATGTCGGACAGGAATACTTATAGCAATCAGCCCCAGCATTTT
CASSQVRMSDRNTYSNQPQHF
>-|-|TRBV19|TRBJ2-6
TGTGCCAGTGGAGAACAGGGCGGGGGGGCCAACGTCCTGACTTTC
CASGEQGGGANVLTF
>-|TRBD1|TRBV7-8|TRBJ2-1
TGTGCCAGCACCCTGGGGGGCAGGGGGCTTTCACAGCTTCTTTACAATGAGCAGTTCTTC
CASTLGGRGLSQLLYNEQFF
>-|TRBD1|TRBV27|TRBJ1-2
TGTGCCAGCAGGAAAAAGGCCTACAGGGGGGAAGCTAACTATGGCTACACCTTC
CASRKKAYRGEANYGYTF
>-|TRBD2|TRBV4-1|TRBJ2-1
TGCGCCAGCAGCCAAGCTCGTGGGGGGGTCCTGGTAAGAGGTGAGCAGTTCTTC
CASSQARGGVLVRGEQFF
>few|TRBD1|TRBV2|TRBJ1-4
TGTGCCAGCAGTGGGACAGGGGGCGCTAGGGAAAAACTGTTTTTT
CASSGTGGAREKLFF
>-|-|TRBV21-1|TRBJ1-2
TGTGCCAGCAAGAGTCAGCGCAGTAGCTACACCTTC
CASKSQRSSYTF
>-|-|TRBV27|TRBJ2-1
TGTGCCAGCTCGGTCAACCGGGTCCTTCTTAGCGATGAGCAGTTCTTC
CASSVNRVLLSDEQFF
>few|-|TRBV4-2|TRBJ1-2
TGTGCCAGCAGCCAAGATCAGGTACCCTATGGCTACACCTTC
CASSQDQVPYGYTF
>-|-|TRBV30|TRBJ1-1
TGTGCCTGGGCGGACTTCTACATGAACACTGAAGCTTTCTTT
CAWADFYMNTEAFF